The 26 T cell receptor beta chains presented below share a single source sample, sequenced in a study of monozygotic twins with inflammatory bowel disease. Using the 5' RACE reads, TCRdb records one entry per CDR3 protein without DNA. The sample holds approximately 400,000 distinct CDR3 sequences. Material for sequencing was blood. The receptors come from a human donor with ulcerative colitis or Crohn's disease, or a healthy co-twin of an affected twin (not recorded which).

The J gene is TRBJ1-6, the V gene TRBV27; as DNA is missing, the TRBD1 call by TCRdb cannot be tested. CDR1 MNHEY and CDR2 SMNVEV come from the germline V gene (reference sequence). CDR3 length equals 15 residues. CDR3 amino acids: CASSSLGAGDSPLHF.

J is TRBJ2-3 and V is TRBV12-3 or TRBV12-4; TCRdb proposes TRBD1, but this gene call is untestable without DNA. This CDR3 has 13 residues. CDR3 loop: CASRGRSTDTQYF.

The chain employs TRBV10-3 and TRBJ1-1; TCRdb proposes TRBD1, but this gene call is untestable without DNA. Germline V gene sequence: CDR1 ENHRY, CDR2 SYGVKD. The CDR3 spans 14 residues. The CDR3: CAISQTHRDTEAFF.

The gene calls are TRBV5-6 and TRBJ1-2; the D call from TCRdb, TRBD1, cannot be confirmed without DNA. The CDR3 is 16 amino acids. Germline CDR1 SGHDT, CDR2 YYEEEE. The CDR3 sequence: CASSVGLGQGTYGYTF.

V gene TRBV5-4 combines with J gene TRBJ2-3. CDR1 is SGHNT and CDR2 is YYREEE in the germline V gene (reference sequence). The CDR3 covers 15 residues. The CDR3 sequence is CASSQPTTSTDTQYF.

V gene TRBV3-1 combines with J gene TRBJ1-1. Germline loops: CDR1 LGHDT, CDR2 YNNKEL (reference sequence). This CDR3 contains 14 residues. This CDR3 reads CASSKGVGNTEAFF.

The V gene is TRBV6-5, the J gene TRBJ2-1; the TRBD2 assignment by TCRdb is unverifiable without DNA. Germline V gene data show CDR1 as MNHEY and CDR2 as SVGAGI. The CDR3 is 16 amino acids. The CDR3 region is CASSYEAGISYNEQFF.

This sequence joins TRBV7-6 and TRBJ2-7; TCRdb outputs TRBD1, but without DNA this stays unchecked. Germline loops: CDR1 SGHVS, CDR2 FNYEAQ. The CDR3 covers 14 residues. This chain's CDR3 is CASSLAQGSGEQYF.

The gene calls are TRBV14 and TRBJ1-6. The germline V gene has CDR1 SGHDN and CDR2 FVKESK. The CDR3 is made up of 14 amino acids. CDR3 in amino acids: CASSQETYNSPLHF.

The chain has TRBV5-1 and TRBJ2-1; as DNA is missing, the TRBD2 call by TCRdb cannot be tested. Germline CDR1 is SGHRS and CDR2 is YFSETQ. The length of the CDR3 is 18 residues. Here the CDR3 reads CASSLAMWERRGRNEQFF.

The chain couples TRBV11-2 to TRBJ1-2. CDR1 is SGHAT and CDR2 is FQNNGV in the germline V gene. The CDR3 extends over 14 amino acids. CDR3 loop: CASSLQLGRAGYTF. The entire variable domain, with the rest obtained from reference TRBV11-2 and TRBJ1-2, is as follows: EAGVAQSPRYKIIEKRQSVAFWCNPISGHATLYWYQQILGQGPKLLIQFQNNGVVDDSQLPKDRFSAERLKGVDSTLKIQPAKLEDSAVYLCASSLQLGRAGYTFGSGTRLTVV.

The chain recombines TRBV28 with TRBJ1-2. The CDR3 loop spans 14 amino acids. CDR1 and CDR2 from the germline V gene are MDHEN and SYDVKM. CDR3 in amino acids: CASSEGNGNYGYTF.

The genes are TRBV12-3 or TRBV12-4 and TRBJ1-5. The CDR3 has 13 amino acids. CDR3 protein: CASSLLIGQPQHF.

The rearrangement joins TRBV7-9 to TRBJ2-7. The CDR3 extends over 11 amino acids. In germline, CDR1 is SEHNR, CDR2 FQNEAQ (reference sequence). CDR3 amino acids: CASGDQTEQYF.

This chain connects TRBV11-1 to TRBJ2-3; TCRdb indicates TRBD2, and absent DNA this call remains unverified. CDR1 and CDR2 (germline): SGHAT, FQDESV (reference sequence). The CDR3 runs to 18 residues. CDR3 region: CASSSGLAGRLSTDTQYF.

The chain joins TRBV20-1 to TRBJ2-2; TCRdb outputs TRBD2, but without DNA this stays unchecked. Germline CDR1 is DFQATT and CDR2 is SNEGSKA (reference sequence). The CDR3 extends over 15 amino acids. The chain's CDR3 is CSAWAGLLNTGELFF.

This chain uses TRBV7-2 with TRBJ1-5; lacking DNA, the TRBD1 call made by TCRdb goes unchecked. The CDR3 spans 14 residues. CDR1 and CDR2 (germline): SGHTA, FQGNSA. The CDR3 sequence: CASSFDRYSQPQHF.

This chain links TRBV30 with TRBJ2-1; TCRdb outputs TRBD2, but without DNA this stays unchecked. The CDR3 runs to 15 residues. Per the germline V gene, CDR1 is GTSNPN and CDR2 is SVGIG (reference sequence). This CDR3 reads CAWEGGRDSYNEQFF.

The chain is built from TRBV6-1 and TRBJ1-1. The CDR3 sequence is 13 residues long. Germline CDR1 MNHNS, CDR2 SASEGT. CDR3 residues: CASVWDPVTEAFF.

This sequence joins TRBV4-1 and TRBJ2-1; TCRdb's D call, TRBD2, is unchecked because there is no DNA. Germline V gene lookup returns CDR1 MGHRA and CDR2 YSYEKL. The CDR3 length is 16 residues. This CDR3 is CASSQVGPSGYNEQFF.

CDR3 in amino acids: CASSFKRGPYNEQFF. V gene TRBV27 combines with J gene TRBJ2-1; as DNA is missing, the TRBD2 call by TCRdb cannot be tested. Germline V gene lookup returns CDR1 MNHEY and CDR2 SMNVEV (reference sequence). This CDR3 is 15 amino acids long.

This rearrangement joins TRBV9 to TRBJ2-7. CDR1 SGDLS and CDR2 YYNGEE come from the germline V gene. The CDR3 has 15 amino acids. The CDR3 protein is CASSPHDGFAYEQYF. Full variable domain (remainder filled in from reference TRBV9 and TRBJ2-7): DSGVTQTPKHLITATGQRVTLRCSPRSGDLSVYWYQQSLDQGLQFLIQYYNGEERAKGNILERFSAQQFPDLHSELNLSSLELGDSALYFCASSPHDGFAYEQYFGPGTRLTVT.

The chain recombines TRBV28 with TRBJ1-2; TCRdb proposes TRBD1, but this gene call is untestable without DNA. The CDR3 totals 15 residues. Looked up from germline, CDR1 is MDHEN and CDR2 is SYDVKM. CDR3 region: CASSIRDRGIFGYTF.

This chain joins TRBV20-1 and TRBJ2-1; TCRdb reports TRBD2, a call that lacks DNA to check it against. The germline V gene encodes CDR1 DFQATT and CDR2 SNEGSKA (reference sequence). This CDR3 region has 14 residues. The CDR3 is CSASMTSGRSEQFF.

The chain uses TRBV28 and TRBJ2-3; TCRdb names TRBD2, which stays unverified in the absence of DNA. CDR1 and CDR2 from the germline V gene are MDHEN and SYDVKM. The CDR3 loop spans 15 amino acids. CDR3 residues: CASSLGLVSTDTQYF. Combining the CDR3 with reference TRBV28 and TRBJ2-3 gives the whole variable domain DVKVTQSSRYLVKRTGEKVFLECVQDMDHENMFWYRQDPGLGLRLIYFSYDVKMKEKGDIPEGYSVSREKKERFSLILESASTNQTSMYLCASSLGLVSTDTQYFGPGTRLTVL.

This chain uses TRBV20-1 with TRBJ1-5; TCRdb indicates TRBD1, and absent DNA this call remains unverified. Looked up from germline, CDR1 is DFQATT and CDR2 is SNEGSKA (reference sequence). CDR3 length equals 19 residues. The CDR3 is CSAREIGTGAVSGNQPQHF.